The sequence of this T cell receptor beta chain was determined in a study of neurological immune-mediated disorders. General study results and limits: Private repertoires in all groups were suggested, as expanded clones shared no CDR3 amino acid sequences across subjects. The greatest degree of TCR clonal expansion was observed in HTLV-1-associated myelopathy, with the lowest in multiple sclerosis, below that of healthy controls.

There were roughly 1 million CD4+ or CD8+ T cells used in the sorted libraries. This clonotype was seen at least ten times. What it binds is not known. V lost 4 bases and J lost 5, with 13 bases in between. This CDR3 is 14 amino acids long. From germline, CDR1 is SGHRS and CDR2 YFSETQ. Synthesis of cDNA was accomplished via 5'RACE employing 10-nucleotide random UMIs. TCRdb processed the 5' RACE reads anew with MiXCR; each CDR3 protein has one entry. The sample yields around 10,000 distinct CDR3 sequences, roughly 21% seen once. Source material: CD8+ T cells from blood. The clonotype comes from a woman aged 60-75 years with HTLV-1-associated myelopathy (HAM/TSP). V usage is TRBV5-1 and J usage is TRBJ1-5; D might be TRBD1 (6 bases). Here the CDR3 reads CASSNRAGDQPQHF. CDR3 sequence (DNA): TGCGCCAGCAGCAACAGGGCGGGGGATCAGCCCCAGCATTTT.